The entry below describes one TCR beta chain. The data originate from a study of blood T cell repertoires in COVID-19. Overall study context: T cells, B-cell-depleted T cells, or PBMCs provided the cDNA or gDNA that served as material.

Germline CDR1 is MNHNY and CDR2 is SVGAGI (reference sequence). The CDR3 runs 12 residues. The germline V and J ends were trimmed by 4 bases and 10 bases, with 10 bases remaining between them. Sequencing was performed with immunoSEQ multiplex PCR; in TCRdb, only in-frame clones are kept and a portion is missing. In the table there are around 220,000 clones, 84% of which are singletons. The material sequenced was peripheral blood. The receptor comes from a woman aged 80 or over with COVID-19, enrolled during active disease. The rearrangement uses TRBV6-6 and TRBJ1-4, with no clear D. The CDR3 nucleotides are TGTGCCAGCAGTTCGGAACGGGGAAAACTGTTTTTT. Its translation is CASSSERGKLFF.